These 22 T cell receptor beta chains originate from one sample sequenced in a study (dated by TCRdb to between 2015 and 2016). The library was prepared using 5' RACE. TCRdb lists the instrument as Illumina MiSeq. TCRdb's own reprocessing of the public reads used fastp at Q25 and MiXCR and kept productive beta chains. Entries that share a CDR3 protein sequence are merged under the most common genes and DNA. The sample data list tens of thousands of distinct CDR3 sequences, and approximately 25% of these were observed just once. Approximately 3.4% of the sample lies in the top ten. The sequenced sample was tumor-infiltrating naive CD4+ T cells sorted from the breast tumor. The cell subset or site label here, explained by the study, means: naive CD4+ T cells, CD4+CD45RA+CD25-. Source of these receptors: a female donor with breast cancer.

V and J are TRBV5-1 and TRBJ1-4; no definite D call. Trimming removed 0 bases at V and 6 bases at J, with 12 bases between. The germline V gene has CDR1 SGHRS and CDR2 YFSETQ. The CDR3 has 15 amino acids. The CDR3 sequence: CASSLGRPGDEKLFF. The CDR3 bases are TGCGCCAGCAGCTTGGGGCGACCCGGGGATGAAAAACTGTTTTTT.

For this clonotype: Relative to the germline gene, one junction end is altered; a read error may explain this. In DNA form, the CDR3 reads TGTGCCAGCAGCCCCGGAGGGGGGCATACTGAAGCTCTCTTT. Translation: CASSPGGGHTEALF. V gene TRBV11-2 combines with J gene TRBJ1-1, with D maybe TRBD1 (6 bases). Germline CDR1 reads SGHAT; CDR2 reads FQNNGV. The CDR3 has 14 residues.

A few counts support this clonotype. The CDR3 DNA is TGTGCCAGCAGCTTCGAAGGGCGGCTGAATTCACCCCTCCACTTT. This translates into CASSFEGRLNSPLHF. J is TRBJ1-6 and V is TRBV7-9; the D is unclear. CDR3 length: 15 residues. V was cut by 3 bases and J by 7 bases, with 13 bases left in between. Germline V gives CDR1 SEHNR, CDR2 FQNEAQ (reference sequence).

This chain joins TRBV6-1 and TRBJ1-1; TRBD1 might be the D (5 bases). The germline gives CDR1 MNHNS, CDR2 SASEGT. The ends were cut back, 2 bases at V and 0 bases at J, with 7 bases in the middle. The CDR3 sequence is 14 residues long. The CDR3 region is CASSERQLNTEAFF. CDR3 nucleotide sequence: TGTGCCAGCAGTGAAAGACAGCTGAACACTGAAGCTTTCTTT.

The chain uses TRBV5-1 and TRBJ2-1; the match to TRBD1 covers 8 bases. CDR1 and CDR2 from the germline V gene are SGHRS and YFSETQ. This CDR3 has 14 residues. V was pared by 2 bases and J by 6 bases, with 4 bases of the junction left unmatched. The CDR3 DNA follows: TGCGCCAGCAGCTTAGCGGACAGGGTCAATGAGCAGTTCTTC. Translated: CASSLADRVNEQFF.

This clonotype was detected a few times. The genes are TRBV5-1 and TRBJ2-5; perhaps TRBD2 as D (6 bases). Germline values: CDR1 SGHRS, CDR2 YFSETQ. The CDR3 is 16 amino acids. Trimming removed 2 bases at V and 5 bases at J, with 19 bases between. This CDR3 is CASSFQGASAVETQYF. CDR3 DNA sequence: TGCGCCAGCAGCTTCCAAGGGGCTAGCGCTGTGGAGACCCAGTACTTC.

This clonotype has a count of ten or more. V gene TRBV6-2 or TRBV6-3 combines with J gene TRBJ2-1; D gene unclear. CDR3 length equals 15 residues. Trimming shortened V by 3 bases and J by 6 bases, and 15 bases separated the two germline ends. CDR1 MNHEY and CDR2 SVGEGT come from the germline V gene. The CDR3 bases are TGTGCCAGCAGTTATATAGGACGAGACTCCAATGAGCAGTTCTTC. It is translated as CASSYIGRDSNEQFF.

The CDR3 sequence: CASSDMDRGLTEAFF. CDR3 DNA sequence: TGTGCCAGCTCAGATATGGACAGGGGGCTAACTGAAGCTTTCTTT. J is TRBJ1-1 and V is TRBV18; TRBD1 aligns across 11 bases. Germline V CDR1 and CDR2: KGHSH, LQKENI. CDR3 length: 15 residues. With V trimmed by 5 bases and J by 5 bases, 7 bases remained unmatched.

In its sample, this clonotype was seen a few times. V gene TRBV5-1 combines with J gene TRBJ2-2; 7 nucleotides match TRBD1. There are 15 residues in the CDR3. Trimming took 3 bases from V and 2 from J; bases not matched to a gene: 4. CDR1 is SGHRS and CDR2 is YFSETQ in the germline V gene. The CDR3 sequence: CASSSGQRNTGELFF. The DNA for the CDR3 is TGCGCCAGCAGCTCGGGACAGCGAAACACCGGGGAGCTGTTTTTT.

This clonotype was picked up a small number of times. The chain couples TRBV7-2 to TRBJ2-7; the match to TRBD2 covers 13 bases. CDR1 and CDR2 from the germline V gene are SGHTA and FQGNSA. This CDR3 is built from 16 residues. V trimming: 3 bases; J trimming: 0 bases; junction bases outside the gene matches: 2. CDR3 nucleotides: TGTGCCAGCAGCTTGGGACTAGCGGGGATCTCCTACGAGCAGTACTTC. Encoded protein: CASSLGLAGISYEQYF.

The chain couples TRBV9 to TRBJ2-5; 7 bases agree with TRBD2. This CDR3 is built from 14 residues. The germline gives CDR1 SGDLS, CDR2 YYNGEE. Trimming removed 4 bases from V and 2 bases from J; junction bases left unmatched: 5. The CDR3 DNA reads TGTGCCAGCAGCATGGGCGGGGGTCAAGAGACCCAGTACTTC. This gives the protein CASSMGGGQETQYF.

The chain links TRBV6-6 to TRBJ1-1, with unresolved D. V lost 5 bases, J lost 1 base, and 14 bases lay in between. This CDR3 has 15 residues. Per the germline V gene, CDR1 is MNHNY and CDR2 is SVGAGI (reference sequence). CDR3 coding DNA: TGTGCCAGCAGTATCGCTATCACCTCGAACACTGAAGCTTTCTTT. Translation gives CASSIAITSNTEAFF.

The gene calls are TRBV5-1 and TRBJ2-7; 11 nucleotides line up with TRBD1. Germline CDR1 and CDR2: SGHRS and YFSETQ. V lost 6 bases, J lost 5 bases, and 10 bases stayed unmatched. The CDR3 is made up of 15 amino acids. The CDR3 DNA reads as TGCGCCAGCAATCCGGACAGGGGGCTCATCAACGAGCAGTACTTC. This translates into CASNPDRGLINEQYF. The full variable domain, in which reference TRBV5-1 and TRBJ2-7 provide the parts outside the CDR3, is KAGVTQTPRYLIKTRGQQVTLSCSPISGHRSVSWYQQTPGQGLQFLFEYFSETQRNKGNFPGRFSGRQFSNSRSEMNVSTLELGDSALYLCASNPDRGLINEQYFGPGTRLTVT.

For this clonotype: A much more abundant neighbour one base away suggests this may be a read error. This chain joins TRBV6-1 and TRBJ1-1, with D unclear. The CDR3 is 13 amino acids. Germline V CDR1 and CDR2: MNHNS, SASEGT. CDR3 bases: TGTGCCAGCAGTGATCATCACTCCGCGGAGGCTTCCTTT. Protein: CASSDHHSAEASF.

The chain is built from TRBV5-1 and TRBJ2-7, with 8 bases identical to TRBD1. This CDR3 has 15 residues. With V trimmed by 4 bases and J by 6 bases, 12 bases remained unmatched. CDR1 is SGHRS and CDR2 is YFSETQ in the germline V gene. CDR3 loop: CASSQQPTGGGEQYF. DNA for the CDR3: TGCGCCAGCAGCCAACAGCCCACAGGGGGTGGCGAGCAGTACTTC. Supplemented by reference TRBV5-1 and TRBJ2-7, the full variable domain reads KAGVTQTPRYLIKTRGQQVTLSCSPISGHRSVSWYQQTPGQGLQFLFEYFSETQRNKGNFPGRFSGRQFSNSRSEMNVSTLELGDSALYLCASSQQPTGGGEQYFGPGTRLTVT.

This clonotype was counted between two and nine times. J is TRBJ2-7 and V is TRBV5-1; tentative D call: TRBD1 (6 bases). Trimming took off 4 bases at V and 5 bases at J, with 13 bases between the two ends. The length of the CDR3 is 13 residues. CDR1 is SGHRS and CDR2 is YFSETQ in the germline V gene. CDR3 sequence: CASSPQGPHEQYF. The CDR3 DNA is TGCGCCAGCAGCCCGCAGGGGCCCCACGAGCAGTACTTC.

This clonotype was observed at least ten times. The chain has TRBV20-1 and TRBJ2-3, with 14 bases identical to TRBD2. Per the germline V gene, CDR1 is DFQATT and CDR2 is SNEGSKA (reference sequence). J was trimmed by 2 bases and V by 5 bases; bases with no gene match: 9. The CDR3 runs 17 residues. CDR3 sequence (DNA): TGCAGTGCTGTGGGACTAGCGGGAGTTCGGTCCACAGATACGCAGTATTTT. It yields the protein CSAVGLAGVRSTDTQYF.

The gene calls are TRBV7-8 and TRBJ2-5; no clear D gene. There are 14 residues in the CDR3. The V and J ends lost 1 base and 5 bases respectively, with 11 bases between them. Germline V gene lookup returns CDR1 SGHVS and CDR2 FQNEAQ. This CDR3 reads CASSLEISQETQYF. The CDR3 bases are TGTGCCAGCAGCTTAGAGATCAGTCAGGAGACCCAGTACTTC.

This clonotype was counted ten times or more. This chain links TRBV30 with TRBJ1-1; D is uncertain. The CDR3 has 13 residues. Looked up from germline, CDR1 is GTSNPN and CDR2 is SVGIG (reference sequence). V was pared by 7 bases and J by 1 base, with 13 bases between. The CDR3 nucleotides read TGTGCCTCGATAACCGGGTGGAACACTGAAGCTTTCTTT. It codes for CASITGWNTEAFF.

This clonotype occurred many times. The chain is built from TRBV6-5 and TRBJ2-3, with 8 positions matching TRBD2. The CDR3 loop spans 15 amino acids. Germline lookup yields CDR1 MNHEY and CDR2 SVGAGI. Germline trimming cut 6 bases from V and 4 bases from J; bases unmatched to any gene: 9. The CDR3 DNA reads as TGTGCCAGCAGCCCACGGGGGGGAGGGTCAGATACGCAGTATTTT. It specifies CASSPRGGGSDTQYF.

This clonotype is medium-sized within its sample. The gene calls are TRBV12-3 or TRBV12-4 and TRBJ1-1; 7 positions agree with TRBD1. V shed 5 bases, J shed 7 bases, and the junction held 4 bases outside the gene matches. The CDR3 has 12 residues. The CDR3 spells CASSAQGDEAFF. The CDR3 coding sequence is TGTGCCAGCAGTGCCCAGGGGGATGAAGCTTTCTTT.

The V call is TRBV9, the J call TRBJ2-3, with D possibly matching TRBD2 (6 bases). V lost 0 bases, J lost 4 bases, and 15 bases lay in between. The CDR3 loop spans 16 amino acids. CDR1 and CDR2 (germline): SGDLS, YYNGEE. The CDR3, as DNA: TGTGCCAGCAGCGTAGGGGCTAGCGAGTACGCAGATACGCAGTATTTT. Protein sequence: CASSVGASEYADTQYF.